The present T cell receptor (beta chain) was sequenced within a study of response to subunit inactivated influenza vaccine. This clonotype was observed a few times. The CDR3 runs 15 residues. Per the germline V gene, CDR1 is MNHEY and CDR2 is SMNVEV (reference sequence). The V gene lost 2 bases and the J gene lost 3 bases, with 11 bases spanning the gap. TCRdb processed the RT-PCR reads anew with MiXCR; each CDR3 protein has one entry. The top ten hold over 25% of the sample, which has some 200,000 distinct CDR3 sequences, 10% to 15% seen once. The same specimen was also included in a second study, on T cells expressing NK-cell markers. That work contributes: The TCR beta cDNA came from 5'RACE template switching with UMIs. Among eight sequenced donors, seven carried HCMV seropositivity while one was seronegative. NKG2C+ dominant clonotype frequencies in roughly six donors were about 1.0-8% of CD8+ T cells.

The receptor's source is a man aged 45 to 65 who received an inactivated influenza vaccine. This sequence joins TRBV27 and TRBJ1-5; TRBD1 is a possible D gene (5 bases). Specimen: CD8+ T cells sorted from PBMCs, collected roughly 13 days after vaccination. CDR3 coding DNA: TGTGCCAGCAGTTTAGAGGGGCGTATCAATCAGCCCCAGCATTTT. Amino acid sequence: CASSLEGRINQPQHF.